This TCR beta chain was recovered during a study of T cell responses to AZD1222 COVID-19 vaccine (dated by TCRdb to the early 2020s). Describing the broader study: AZD1222 recipients whose second dose came at about 4 weeks and those whose second dose came at about 12 weeks were combined into one group, since spike-specific TCR depth and breadth did not differ between the two schedules. A total of 233 trial participants underwent TCR sequencing, of whom under 220 had received two doses of AZD1222 and some 25 had received two doses of the MenACWY control vaccine. Trial participants were enrolled into age subgroups of 18-55, 56-69 and 70-plus years, which contained about 160, 30 and 59 TCR-sequenced participants, respectively.

Summary of the overall study and its limitations: Reportedly, close to half of the unique spike-specific TCRs recognized epitopes lying outside the regions that are mutated in the B.1.351 and B.1.1.7 variants. The vaccine-associated CD4 TCRs covered the entire spike protein, and the dominant responses fell in regions 160-218 and 743-854. Conclusions about previously exposed vaccinees were limited because only a handful of AZD1222 recipients were SARS-CoV-2 seropositive at baseline. Participants were mostly white British, with more females than males. The authors suggested clonal diversity may have been underestimated. In the small 56-69-year group, the increase in depth fell short of significance, most likely because of low power. A significant rise in spike-specific TCR breadth and depth was observed after two AZD1222 doses relative to day 0 and relative to MenACWY recipients. Because no day 14 peak-response samples were available, repertoires were characterized only after the peak T cell response.

This specimen's time point label, interpreted: baseline before first vaccination. Samples from vaccinated people were obtained from the UK trials COV001 and COV002, which included a single-blind randomized controlled phase 2/3 trial of AZD1222 (ChAdOx1 nCoV-19) in healthy adults. For TCRbeta chain sequencing, PBMC samples from trial participants were taken at day 0 and at day 28 after the second dose. The CDR3 regions of human TCRbeta chains were subjected to immunosequencing. In the paper's pipeline: Repertoire TCRs were checked for matches against a reference library of SARS-CoV-2-specific TCRs that had been generated using the MIRA antigen-specificity platform. Breadth was defined as the fraction of unique TCRs that were SARS-CoV-2-associated, and depth was defined as the fraction of total T cells that were SARS-CoV-2-associated. Each spike-specific TCR was assigned to its reactive spike region and to a CD4 or CD8 class using the MIRA data. Log10-transformed breadth and depth values were compared by one-way ANOVA with Sidak's multiple comparisons tests. TCRdb provides this immuneACCESS table in a form limited to in-frame rearrangements. Some clones are lacking; in checked studies, under half of them reflect an unresolved V gene, and why the rest are absent is not known. V and J calls and clone size come straight from that table; D and trimming were deduced from the DNA. For this sample there are 65,000 or so clones; roughly 89% appear just once. Roughly 10% of the sample comes from the top ten.

CDR1 is given as KGHDR and CDR2 as SFDVKD, both from the germline V gene. V is reduced by 4 bases and J by 6 bases, leaving a spacing of 11 bases between them. The CDR3 runs 14 amino acids, cysteine and phenylalanine included. The only DNA kept is the CDR3, 42 bases in frame from the first base. In the case of this clone: No cognate antigen has been identified for it. There are no base qualities to consult, and no much larger clone falls within one base.

This sample comprised peripheral blood, obtained on day 0 of AZD1222 vaccination. This sequence originates from an adult in good health. The rearrangement combines TRBV24-1 with TRBJ2-2, with TRBD1 as a weak D call on 5 bases. The nucleotide sequence is given as TGTGCCACCAGTGACCCAAAAGGGGCCGGGGAGCTGTTTTTT. It translates as CATSDPKGAGELFF.